This TCR beta chain was captured by sequencing in a study of cytomegalovirus exposure and HLA in healthy donors. Study in general: Among 398 genotyped donors, roughly 81% fell in the Caucasian-associated ancestry cluster.

Germline CDR1 and CDR2: SGDLS and YYNGEE. V lost 4 bases, J lost 5 bases, and 9 bases stayed unmatched. This CDR3 has 15 amino acids. General study results and limits: A missense variant in DCLRE1C was later tied to TCR beta V- and J-gene trimming. Rare sequences made up most TCRs, while some public TCRs were found in many donors.

Healthy donors of bone marrow made up the group. In the PCR, 60 Vbeta and 13 Jbeta primers were used. Sequenced by immunoSEQ multiplex PCR; TCRdb stores in-frame clones only, minus some. The data show 90,000 to 150,000 clones, approximately 81% seen once. Concerning this clone itself: Its specificity is unknown.

What was sequenced was PBMCs. This sequence joins TRBV9 and TRBJ2-7; 10 positions match TRBD2. The sequence was collected from a woman aged 40-49 years in good health and CMV-seronegative. The CDR3 nucleotides read TGTGCCAGCAGCTCCGGGGGACTAGCGCTCGACGAGCAGTACTTC. Its translation: CASSSGGLALDEQYF.